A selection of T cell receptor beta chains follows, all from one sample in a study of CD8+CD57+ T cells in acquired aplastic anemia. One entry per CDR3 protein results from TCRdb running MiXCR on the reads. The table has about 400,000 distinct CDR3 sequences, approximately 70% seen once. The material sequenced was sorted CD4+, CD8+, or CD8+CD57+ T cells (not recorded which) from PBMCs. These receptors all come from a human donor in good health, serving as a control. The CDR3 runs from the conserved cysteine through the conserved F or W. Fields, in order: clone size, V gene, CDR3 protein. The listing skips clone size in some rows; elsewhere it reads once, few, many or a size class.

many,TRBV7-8,CASSLRLVNNYGYTF
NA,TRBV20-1,CSARKQGTGNTEAFF
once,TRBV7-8,CASSLMGQNYGYTF
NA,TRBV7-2,CARSAQGHWGQRPF
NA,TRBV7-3,CASSLLGPGSDYTF
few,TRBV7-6,CASSKDRGADGYTF
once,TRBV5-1,CASSSRDLLYNEQFF
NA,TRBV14,CAIAELAAGQYAEYF
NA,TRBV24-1,CATSEPTSGGLEQFF
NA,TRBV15,CATSRDKGRKNTEAFF
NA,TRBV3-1,CASSQAPGQETQYF
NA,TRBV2,CASSEDSGLAETQYF